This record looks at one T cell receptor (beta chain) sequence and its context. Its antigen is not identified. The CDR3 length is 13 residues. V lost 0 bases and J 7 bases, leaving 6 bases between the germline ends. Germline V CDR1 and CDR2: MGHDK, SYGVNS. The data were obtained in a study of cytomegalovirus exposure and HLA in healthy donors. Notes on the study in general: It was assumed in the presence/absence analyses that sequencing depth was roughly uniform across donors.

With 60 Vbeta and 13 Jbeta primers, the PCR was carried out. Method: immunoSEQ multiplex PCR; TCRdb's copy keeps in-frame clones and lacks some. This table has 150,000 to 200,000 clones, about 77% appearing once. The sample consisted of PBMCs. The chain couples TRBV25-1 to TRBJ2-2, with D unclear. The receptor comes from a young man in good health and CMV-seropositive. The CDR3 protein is CASSEYLFGELFF. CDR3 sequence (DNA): TGTGCCAGCAGTGAATACTTATTCGGGGAGCTGTTTTTT. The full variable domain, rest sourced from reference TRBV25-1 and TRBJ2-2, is EADIYQTPRYLVIGTGKKITLECSQTMGHDKMYWYQQDPGMELHLIHYSYGVNSTEKGDLSSESTVSRIRTEHFPLTLESARPSHTSQYLCASSEYLFGELFFGEGSRLTVL.